Included here is one TCR beta chain sequence, with context. Its matching antigen is unknown. The data derive from a study of blood T cells in healthy people across ages. Notes on the study in general: The CMV status of each donor remained undetermined, and this could have confounded shifts in expanded clonotypes.

Through a sample-barcoded 5' primer and a J-beta primer mix, a second PCR was run for 7 to 11 cycles. TCRdb reprocessed the 5' RACE reads with MiXCR, giving one entry per CDR3 protein. The sample has nearly 800,000 distinct CDR3 sequences, roughly 56% seen once. Germline-derived CDR1 and CDR2 are DFQATT and SNEGSKA (reference sequence). CDR3 length: 15 residues. With 6 bases clipped from V and 3 bases from J, the junction kept 8 bases outside the gene matches. The receptor's source is a man aged 35 to 55 in good health. The chain joins TRBV20-1 to TRBJ2-3; 11 bases match TRBD1. The specimen was blood. The CDR3 protein is CSAPKGQGVTDTQYF. The DNA of the CDR3 is TGCAGTGCCCCTAAGGGACAGGGGGTGACAGATACGCAGTATTTT.